Presented here are 13 T cell receptor beta chains from one specimen sequenced in a study of T cell changes during pregnancy in multiple sclerosis (dated by TCRdb to the late 2010s). The library relied on the immunoSEQ multiplex PCR assay. Not all clones reach the TCRdb copy of this immuneACCESS table, which keeps in-frame sequences only. Checked studies attribute under half of the gap to unresolved V genes and leave the rest unexplained. Within this sample are around 37,000 clones, with roughly 90% of them counted one time only. The top ten hold under 30% of the sample. The sample was CD8+ T cells from peripheral blood mononuclear cells, taken before pregnancy. The receptors here all came from a female donor with multiple sclerosis, enrolled in a pregnancy study.

V usage is TRBV5-1 and J usage is TRBJ2-7; TRBD1 aligns across 9 bases. Germline V gene sequence: CDR1 SGHRS, CDR2 YFSETQ. Trimming removed 3 bases from V and 6 bases from J; junction bases left unmatched: 1. The CDR3 is 12 residues long. Here the CDR3 reads CASSSTGGEQYF. CDR3 bases: TGCGCCAGCAGCTCGACAGGGGGCGAGCAGTACTTC.

The chain links TRBV28 to TRBJ2-7; D perhaps matches TRBD2 (5 bases). The CDR3 sequence is 19 residues long. V was pared by 3 bases and J by 7 bases, with 31 bases between. Germline V gives CDR1 MDHEN, CDR2 SYDVKM. The CDR3 DNA follows: TGTGCCAGCAGTTTCGATCTCCGCCCCCCTGCGGGCGTTACAGATGAGCAGTACTTC. This codes for CASSFDLRPPAGVTDEQYF.

The rearrangement joins TRBV30 to TRBJ2-7; D is uncertain. This CDR3 has 14 residues. Germline V gene sequence: CDR1 GTSNPN, CDR2 SVGIG (reference sequence). Between the trimmed V and J ends, which lost 0 bases and 1 base, there was a span of 10 bases. The CDR3 reads CAWSVGRWSYEQYF. CDR3 sequence (DNA): TGTGCCTGGAGTGTAGGCAGGTGGTCCTACGAGCAGTACTTC.

This chain uses TRBV13 with TRBJ2-5; D gene uncertain. The CDR3 is 14 residues long. Trimming removed 0 bases at V and 2 bases at J, with 7 bases between. Germline CDR1 is PRHDT and CDR2 is FYEKMQ (reference sequence). The CDR3 is CASSLGGRQETQYF. CDR3 bases: TGTGCCAGCAGCTTAGGGGGCAGACAAGAGACCCAGTACTTC.

This chain links TRBV27 with TRBJ1-1, with D possibly TRBD1 on 6 matching bases. Germline-derived CDR1 and CDR2 are MNHEY and SMNVEV (reference sequence). The CDR3 length is 13 residues. The germline V and J ends were trimmed by 0 bases and 7 bases, with 9 bases remaining between them. The CDR3: CASSLSRGNEAFF. Written as DNA, the CDR3 is TGTGCCAGCAGTTTATCTAGGGGGAATGAAGCTTTCTTT.

This clone appeared once. The CDR3 protein is CASSPSRALFAFQGNSPLHF. CDR3 DNA sequence: TGTGCCAGCAGCCCCTCCCGGGCCCTCTTTGCGTTTCAGGGTAATTCACCCCTCCACTTT. The chain couples TRBV7-7 to TRBJ1-6; a possible D gene is TRBD1 (5 bases). The CDR3 totals 20 residues. Trimming cost V 5 bases and J 6 bases, with 29 bases left between them. Germline V CDR1 and CDR2: SSHAT, FNYEAQ (reference sequence). Full variable domain (missing parts from reference TRBV7-7 and TRBJ1-6): GAGVSQSPRYKVTKRGQDVTLRCDPISSHATLYWYQQALGQGPEFLTYFNYEAQPDKSGLPSDRFSAERPEGSISTLTIQRTEQRDSAMYRCASSPSRALFAFQGNSPLHFGNGTRLTVT.

V and J are TRBV6-5 and TRBJ2-3; 7 bases are a match to TRBD2. Germline V gene lookup returns CDR1 MNHEY and CDR2 SVGAGI. The CDR3 runs 16 residues. V lost 0 bases to trimming and J lost 4 bases; unmatched junction nucleotides: 7. The CDR3 DNA is TGTGCCAGCAGTTACTCCGGGGGGTTAGGTGCAGATACGCAGTATTTT. Its protein is CASSYSGGLGADTQYF.

The chain couples TRBV9 to TRBJ2-1; TRBD2 aligns across 11 bases. This CDR3 has 16 amino acids. Germline V CDR1 and CDR2: SGDLS, YYNGEE. The ends lost 0 bases at V and 10 bases at J; junction bases unmatched: 9. CDR3 region: CASSVVGSGRVWEQFF. The CDR3 DNA follows: TGTGCCAGCAGCGTAGTAGGTAGCGGGAGGGTTTGGGAGCAGTTCTTC.

V is TRBV6-1 and J is TRBJ1-4; D unresolved. The CDR3 consists of 14 residues. Per germline, CDR1 MNHNS and CDR2 SASEGT. V was trimmed by 5 bases and J by 0 bases, leaving 7 bases between them. CDR3 protein: CASSTRATNEKLFF. As DNA, the CDR3 is TGTGCCAGCAGTACGCGGGCAACTAATGAAAAACTGTTTTTT.

J is TRBJ2-1 and V is TRBV6-5, with 8 bases matching TRBD2. The germline CDR1 and CDR2 sequences are MNHEY and SVGAGI. With 5 bases clipped from V and 1 base from J, the junction kept 4 bases outside the gene matches. This CDR3 spans 15 amino acids. This CDR3 reads CASSRGGESYNEQFF. The CDR3 region has the DNA TGTGCCAGCAGTCGGGGGGGCGAGTCCTACAATGAGCAGTTCTTC.

This clone was detected only once. The chain joins TRBV5-4 to TRBJ2-7, with 8 bases lining up with TRBD2. This CDR3 has 14 residues. In germline, CDR1 is SGHNT, CDR2 YYREEE (reference sequence). V lost 1 base, J lost 2 bases, and 2 bases stayed unmatched. The CDR3 DNA reads as TGTGCCAGCAGCTTGTCAGCGGGGGCCTACGAGCAGTACTTC. Its protein is CASSLSAGAYEQYF.

The J gene is TRBJ1-2, the V gene TRBV5-1; D remains ambiguous. Germline V gene data show CDR1 as SGHRS and CDR2 as YFSETQ. With 4 bases removed from V and 2 bases from J, the gap between germline ends came to 12 bases. CDR3 size: 14 residues. CDR3 bases: TGCGCCAGCAGCCCCCATGACTTAAACTATGGCTACACCTTC. The encoded protein is CASSPHDLNYGYTF. Supplemented by reference TRBV5-1 and TRBJ1-2, the full variable domain reads KAGVTQTPRYLIKTRGQQVTLSCSPISGHRSVSWYQQTPGQGLQFLFEYFSETQRNKGNFPGRFSGRQFSNSRSEMNVSTLELGDSALYLCASSPHDLNYGYTFGSGTRLTVV.

The rearrangement joins TRBV7-9 to TRBJ2-1, with TRBD1 identical over 7 bases. This CDR3 is 16 amino acids long. V lost 0 bases to trimming and J lost 2 bases; unmatched junction nucleotides: 4. Germline lookup yields CDR1 SEHNR and CDR2 FQNEAQ (reference sequence). In DNA, the CDR3 is TGTGCCAGCAGCTTAGCCGGCAGGGGGACCTACAATGAGCAGTTCTTC. It encodes CASSLAGRGTYNEQFF.